The T cell receptor beta chain under discussion was sequenced for a study of T cell repertoires in cytomegalovirus infection. Study context: An indication of both CMV infection and matching HLA type came from public TCR beta signatures. Study-level findings and limits: Carriers of CMV and the relevant HLA type were discriminated by public TCR beta frequency. Predominance within the ex vivo response was attributable to HLA-C-restricted CMV-specific TCR beta clonotypes.

The CDR3 loop spans 15 amino acids. The germline V gene encodes CDR1 SGHVS and CDR2 FQNEAQ. J was trimmed by 4 bases and V by 2 bases; bases with no gene match: 5. About this clonotype: Its antigen is not identified.

Each CDR3 protein is one row after TCRdb ran MiXCR on the reads. The sample lists 110,000 to 150,000 distinct CDR3 sequences; roughly 32% were seen once. The receptor comes from a human donor in good health (CMV status not recorded). Some clones in this sample may be carry-over from other donors' samples. Sample: CD8+ T cells from cultured PBMCs, taken from culture after CMV antigen stimulation. The V call is TRBV7-8, the J call TRBJ1-5; 7 positions match TRBD1. This CDR3 reads CASSLLGTVNQPQHF. For the CDR3, the DNA is TGTGCCAGCAGCTTACTCGGGACAGTTAATCAGCCCCAGCATTTT.